The clone carrying this TCR beta chain was counted between two and nine times. What it recognizes is unknown. The data stem from a study of blood T cells in healthy people across ages. Study-level points and caveats: Older age coincided with a roughly linear decline in TCR beta diversity per million T cells.

The CDR3 sequence is 11 residues long. Germline assignment: CDR1 SNHLY and CDR2 FYNNEI. Unmatched junction bases numbered 2, after V lost 11 bases and J lost 1 base. The donors, healthy Caucasians from Russia, were aged 6 to 90. PCR was performed a second time for about 7 to 12 cycles using a sample-barcoded 5' primer and a J-beta primer mix. TCRdb processed the 5' RACE reads anew with MiXCR; each CDR3 protein has one entry. The sample comprises 450,000 to 600,000 distinct CDR3 sequences, about a quarter of which are singletons, and 3% to 4% rests with the top ten. This sample was also put to use in a study of T cells of mothers and their children. This second study says: Samples were provided by three healthy Caucasian mothers and their six children. Per mother, over 9.5 million TCR beta CDR3 reads were obtained; per child, about 3 million.

The sequenced sample was blood. The genes are TRBV2 and TRBJ2-7; 7 nucleotides match TRBD1. The sequence derives from a boy between 2 and 10 years old in good health. CDR3 residues: CAWGQSYEQYF. Written as DNA, the CDR3 is TGTGCCTGGGGACAGTCCTACGAGCAGTACTTC. The whole variable domain, filled in from reference TRBV2 and TRBJ2-7, reads EPEVTQTPSHQVTQMGQEVILRCVPISNHLYFYWYRQILGQKVEFLVSFYNNEISEKSEIFDDQFSVERPDGSNFTLKIRSTKLEDSAMYFCAWGQSYEQYFGPGTRLTVT.